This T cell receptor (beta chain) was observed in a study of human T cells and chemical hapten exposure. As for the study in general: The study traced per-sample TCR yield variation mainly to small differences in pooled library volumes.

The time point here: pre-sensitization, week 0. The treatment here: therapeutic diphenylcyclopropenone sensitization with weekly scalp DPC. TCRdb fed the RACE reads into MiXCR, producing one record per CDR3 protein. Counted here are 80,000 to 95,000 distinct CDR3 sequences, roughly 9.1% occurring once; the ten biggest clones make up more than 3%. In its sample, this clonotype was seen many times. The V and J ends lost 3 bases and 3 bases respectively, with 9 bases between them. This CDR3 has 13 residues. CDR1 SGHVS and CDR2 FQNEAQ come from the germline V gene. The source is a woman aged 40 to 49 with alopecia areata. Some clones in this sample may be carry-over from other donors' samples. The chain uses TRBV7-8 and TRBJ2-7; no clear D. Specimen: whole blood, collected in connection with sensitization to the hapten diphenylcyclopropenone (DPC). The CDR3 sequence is CASSFDIHYEQYF. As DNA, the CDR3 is TGTGCCAGCAGCTTTGACATCCACTACGAGCAGTACTTC.